The rows below give T cell receptor beta chains drawn from one sample of a study of blood T cell repertoires in COVID-19. Sequencing was performed with immunoSEQ multiplex PCR; in TCRdb, only in-frame clones are kept and a portion is missing. The sample contains 490,000 or so clones, less than 90% of which appear only once. The sequencing sample was made of PBMCs or T cells enriched from blood (not recorded which). Receptor source: a woman aged 55-75 years who had recovered from COVID-19. Both conserved end residues are part of each CDR3. The order of the fields is D gene, J gene, V gene, CDR3 protein, CDR3 DNA. A D gene is named only where the DNA matches it firmly.

>TRBD1|TRBJ1-6|TRBV4-1
CASSPGDRNSPLHF
TGCGCCAGCAGCCCAGGGGACAGGAATTCACCCCTCCACTTT
>.|TRBJ2-2|TRBV5-5
CASSLEGVTGELFF
TGTGCCAGCAGCTTGGAAGGGGTCACCGGGGAGCTGTTTTTT
>TRBD2|TRBJ2-2|TRBV29-1
CSVGGTTDTGELFF
TGCAGCGTGGGGGGGACTACAGACACCGGGGAGCTGTTTTTT
>.|TRBJ1-1|TRBV6-5
CASSPVFLTEAFF
TGTGCCAGCAGCCCCGTTTTCCTCACTGAAGCTTTCTTT
>TRBD1|TRBJ2-1|TRBV18
CASSPLGQAGNEQFF
TGTGCCAGCTCACCACTGGGACAGGCAGGGAATGAGCAGTTCTTC
>.|TRBJ1-2|TRBV2
CASGTPWGDGYTF
TGTGCCAGCGGTACACCCTGGGGCGATGGCTACACCTTC
>.|TRBJ1-2|TRBV6-5
CASSFRDFYGYTF
TGTGCCAGCAGTTTCCGGGACTTCTATGGCTACACCTTC
>.|TRBJ1-2|TRBV12-3/TRBV12-4
CASSRELNYGYTF
TGTGCCAGCAGTAGAGAACTCAACTATGGCTACACCTTC
>.|TRBJ1-2|TRBV25-1
CASSEGPYGYTF
TGTGCCAGCAGTGAAGGGCCTTATGGCTACACCTTC
>TRBD2|TRBJ2-5|TRBV29-1
CSVEWGIAGNLETQYF
TGCAGCGTTGAGTGGGGGATAGCGGGGAATCTAGAGACCCAGTACTTC
>.|TRBJ1-2|TRBV11-2
CASSLGGQTNYGYTF
TGTGCCAGCAGCTTAGGGGGGCAAACTAACTATGGCTACACCTTC
>.|TRBJ2-7|TRBV18
CASSPPGRGAYEQYF
TGTGCCAGCTCACCACCGGGTCGGGGTGCCTACGAGCAGTACTTC
>TRBD1|TRBJ2-3|TRBV12-5
CASGTSGGGNTQYF
TGTGCTAGTGGTACTTCAGGGGGTGGGAATACGCAGTATTTT
>TRBD1|TRBJ2-2|TRBV3-1/TRBV3-2
CASSRDRAHTGELFF
TGTGCCAGCAGCCGGGACAGGGCTCACACCGGGGAGCTGTTTTTT
>TRBD2|TRBJ2-3|TRBV9
CASSAPSGEITDTQYF
TGTGCCAGCAGCGCCCCTAGCGGGGAGATCACAGATACGCAGTATTTT
>TRBD2|TRBJ2-5|TRBV7-2
CASSEGLAGGLETQYF
TGTGCCAGCTCGGAGGGGCTAGCGGGGGGGCTAGAGACCCAGTACTTC
>TRBD1|TRBJ1-2|TRBV28
CASSRGGQGDGDGYTF
TGTGCCAGCAGTCGCGGTGGGCAGGGGGACGGGGATGGCTACACCTTC
>TRBD1|TRBJ1-1|TRBV14
CASSRTGGRTEAFF
TGTGCCAGCAGCCGAACAGGGGGAAGGACTGAAGCTTTCTTT